This is a list of T cell receptor beta chains from one sample in a study of blood T cells in healthy people across ages. From the 5' RACE reads, TCRdb called clonotypes with MiXCR, one entry per CDR3 protein. The table lists approximately 1.5 million distinct CDR3 sequences, roughly a third of them singletons, with approximately 10% in the top ten. What was sequenced was blood. These TCRs come from a woman aged 25 to 45 in good health. Each CDR3 is given without its conserved first and last residue. A D gene is named only where the DNA matches it firmly.

J gene: TRBJ2-3; V gene: TRBV10-3; D gene: .; CDR3 protein: APGAGGTDTQY
J gene: TRBJ2-7; V gene: TRBV27; D gene: .; CDR3 protein: ASSEGLAGVSYEQY
J gene: TRBJ1-2; V gene: TRBV3-1; D gene: .; CDR3 protein: ASSHISVLGYT
J gene: TRBJ2-7; V gene: TRBV27; D gene: TRBD2; CDR3 protein: ASSLEGTSGNEQY
J gene: TRBJ2-5; V gene: TRBV9; D gene: .; CDR3 protein: ASSVAGGGTAQETQY
J gene: TRBJ2-5; V gene: TRBV2; D gene: .; CDR3 protein: ASSALRETQY
J gene: TRBJ2-7; V gene: TRBV27; D gene: .; CDR3 protein: ASSLSIIYEQY
J gene: TRBJ2-3; V gene: TRBV3-1; D gene: .; CDR3 protein: ANSQESRGTDTQY
J gene: TRBJ2-1; V gene: TRBV5-1; D gene: .; CDR3 protein: ASSSAPGAGNEQF
J gene: TRBJ2-1; V gene: TRBV20-1; D gene: TRBD1; CDR3 protein: SASPDRGRFNEQF
J gene: TRBJ1-2; V gene: TRBV9; D gene: .; CDR3 protein: ASSVGWDGYT
J gene: TRBJ2-1; V gene: TRBV11-1; D gene: .; CDR3 protein: ASSLEGIEQF
J gene: TRBJ2-7; V gene: TRBV6-2/TRBV6-3; D gene: TRBD1; CDR3 protein: ASSYLPGQGNEQY
J gene: TRBJ2-7; V gene: TRBV29-1; D gene: TRBD1; CDR3 protein: SVMTGGHYEQY
J gene: TRBJ2-3; V gene: TRBV6-6; D gene: TRBD2; CDR3 protein: ASISGRSYTDTQY
J gene: TRBJ1-2; V gene: TRBV10-3; D gene: TRBD1; CDR3 protein: AISRTGKNYGYT
J gene: TRBJ1-2; V gene: TRBV7-9; D gene: TRBD1; CDR3 protein: ASSHAGQGAYGYT
J gene: TRBJ2-3; V gene: TRBV28; D gene: TRBD2; CDR3 protein: ASRLTSGSDTQY
J gene: TRBJ1-4; V gene: TRBV27; D gene: .; CDR3 protein: ASSLGINEKLF
J gene: TRBJ2-5; V gene: TRBV12-3/TRBV12-4; D gene: .; CDR3 protein: ASRDLETQY
J gene: TRBJ2-5; V gene: TRBV29-1; D gene: TRBD2; CDR3 protein: SVSPSGSRETQY
J gene: TRBJ2-5; V gene: TRBV27; D gene: .; CDR3 protein: ASTTGQEIQY
J gene: TRBJ2-1; V gene: TRBV13; D gene: .; CDR3 protein: ASSWAVGYNEQF
J gene: TRBJ2-3; V gene: TRBV9; D gene: .; CDR3 protein: ASSVGGGGPVDTQY
J gene: TRBJ2-1; V gene: TRBV3-1; D gene: TRBD2; CDR3 protein: ASSQDLGGGAYNEQF
J gene: TRBJ2-3; V gene: TRBV12-3/TRBV12-4; D gene: .; CDR3 protein: ATTLQARPDTQY
J gene: TRBJ2-1; V gene: TRBV27; D gene: .; CDR3 protein: ASSFDWKSSYNEQF
J gene: TRBJ2-2; V gene: TRBV6-2/TRBV6-3; D gene: .; CDR3 protein: ASRRRRGSRTGELF
J gene: TRBJ1-2; V gene: TRBV28; D gene: .; CDR3 protein: ASSFRSGRYGYT
J gene: TRBJ2-1; V gene: TRBV5-1; D gene: .; CDR3 protein: ASSPRTDSSYNEQF
J gene: TRBJ1-5; V gene: TRBV7-2; D gene: .; CDR3 protein: ASSSMGGANQPQH
J gene: .; V gene: TRBV19; D gene: .; CDR3 protein: ASSIEGATYEQY
J gene: TRBJ1-6; V gene: TRBV10-3; D gene: TRBD1; CDR3 protein: AISSGTENSPLH
J gene: TRBJ2-5; V gene: TRBV5-6; D gene: TRBD2; CDR3 protein: ASSLGPSGPRETQY
J gene: TRBJ2-3; V gene: TRBV28; D gene: .; CDR3 protein: ASSPDEYTQY
J gene: TRBJ2-5; V gene: TRBV3-1; D gene: TRBD2; CDR3 protein: ASSRGLDIRWTQY
J gene: TRBJ2-5; V gene: TRBV7-7; D gene: TRBD2; CDR3 protein: AGSLTGTSKETQY
J gene: TRBJ2-2; V gene: TRBV5-1; D gene: .; CDR3 protein: ASSLMGVDTGELF
J gene: TRBJ2-5; V gene: TRBV5-1; D gene: .; CDR3 protein: ASSRSPTNQETQY
J gene: TRBJ2-1; V gene: TRBV18; D gene: TRBD1; CDR3 protein: ASSRSGQGFNEQF
J gene: TRBJ2-5; V gene: TRBV5-4; D gene: .; CDR3 protein: ASSLPPGVEETQY
J gene: TRBJ2-7; V gene: TRBV5-6; D gene: TRBD2; CDR3 protein: ASSSRLASYEQY
J gene: TRBJ2-3; V gene: TRBV6-2/TRBV6-3; D gene: .; CDR3 protein: ASSYGRFVNTQY
J gene: TRBJ2-1; V gene: TRBV15; D gene: .; CDR3 protein: ATSREGGRASNEQF
J gene: TRBJ1-1; V gene: TRBV12-3/TRBV12-4; D gene: .; CDR3 protein: ASSSGWGAF
J gene: TRBJ2-5; V gene: TRBV3-1; D gene: TRBD1; CDR3 protein: ASSRLAPGQGKETQY
J gene: TRBJ1-1; V gene: TRBV20-1; D gene: .; CDR3 protein: SARLEGRQAF